The 27 T cell receptor beta chains below come from one sample, sequenced in a study of blood T cell repertoires in COVID-19. Measured with immunoSEQ multiplex PCR; TCRdb has only the in-frame clones, and not every one. The sample records 50,000 to 65,000 clones, nearly 90% being singletons. The sequencing sample was made of peripheral blood. The receptors were gathered from a man in his sixties or seventies with acute or convalescent COVID-19.

The rearrangement uses TRBV4-3 and TRBJ2-1, with TRBD1 identical over 7 bases. The CDR3 runs to 15 residues. Looked up from germline, CDR1 is LGHNA and CDR2 is YSLEER. The junction had 7 bases not matched to a gene; V was cut back by 4 bases and J by 4 bases. The DNA for the CDR3 is TGCGCCAGCAGCCCTGACAGGGCCCTTTACAATGAGCAGTTCTTC. Its translation: CASSPDRALYNEQFF.

This chain links TRBV4-3 with TRBJ1-6; D might be TRBD1 (6 bases). Germline loops: CDR1 LGHNA, CDR2 YSLEER. There are 13 residues in the CDR3. The V and J ends lost 6 bases and 9 bases respectively, with 12 bases between them. CDR3 nucleotide sequence: TGCGCCAGCAGTCCCAGGGGAACTTCACCCCTCCACTTT. It yields the protein CASSPRGTSPLHF.

The chain is built from TRBV24-1 and TRBJ2-1; tentative D call: TRBD2 (7 bases). The V gene's germline CDR1 is KGHDR and CDR2 SFDVKD. V lost 3 bases, J lost 9 bases, and 14 bases lay in between. The CDR3 extends over 14 amino acids. This chain's CDR3 is CATSDGGGPSEQFF. The CDR3 DNA sequence: TGTGCCACCAGTGATGGGGGGGGCCCCAGTGAGCAGTTCTTC.

The rearrangement joins TRBV12-3 or TRBV12-4 to TRBJ2-7, with TRBD2 matching 7 bases. After removal of 6 bases from V and 7 bases from J, the junction contained 3 bases not matched to a gene. The CDR3 sequence is 11 residues long. CDR3 coding DNA: TGTGCCAGCAGGACCGGGGGGGAGCAGTACTTC. Encoded protein: CASRTGGEQYF.

V usage is TRBV27 and J usage is TRBJ2-3, with D hard to call. V gave up 5 bases and J gave up 6 bases, with 21 bases separating them. Germline-derived CDR1 and CDR2 are MNHEY and SMNVEV (reference sequence). The CDR3 extends over 16 amino acids. The CDR3 here is CASSPQGGGAADTQYF. CDR3 bases: TGTGCCAGCAGTCCCCAAGGTGGCGGTGCTGCTGATACGCAGTATTTT.

This clone has only a few counts. The CDR3 nucleotides are TGTGCCATCAGTGAGTCAGATCCGAGCCCCTCGGAGCAGTACTTC. Its translation: CAISESDPSPSEQYF. The chain recombines TRBV10-3 with TRBJ2-7; unclear D gene. The CDR3 has 15 amino acids. Trimming removed 0 bases at V and 7 bases at J, with 16 bases between. Germline CDR1 is ENHRY and CDR2 is SYGVKD.

This chain joins TRBV6-1 and TRBJ2-3; D is ambiguous. Germline CDR1 is MNHNS and CDR2 is SASEGT. V lost 3 bases and J lost 2, with 12 bases in between. The length of the CDR3 is 15 residues. The CDR3, as DNA: TGTGCCAGCAGTGATAGCACCCCCTTCACAGATACGCAGTATTTT. Translating gives CASSDSTPFTDTQYF.

The gene calls are TRBV18 and TRBJ1-2, with D unresolved. The CDR3 loop spans 12 amino acids. V was shortened by 5 bases and J by 1 base, with 5 bases between the two germline ends. Looked up from germline, CDR1 is KGHSH and CDR2 is LQKENI. The CDR3 region is CASSYINYGYTF. The CDR3 coding sequence is TGTGCCAGCTCATATATTAACTATGGCTACACCTTC.

The rearrangement links TRBV28 to TRBJ1-5, with D perhaps TRBD1 (5 bases). CDR1 and CDR2 (germline): MDHEN, SYDVKM. The CDR3 consists of 15 residues. V dropped 2 bases and J dropped 5 bases, with 13 bases sitting between them. Here the CDR3 reads CASSLQSGIHQPQHF. The DNA of the CDR3 is TGTGCCAGCAGTTTACAATCAGGGATCCATCAGCCCCAGCATTTT.

This clone appeared once. The chain combines TRBV12-3 or TRBV12-4 with TRBJ2-3; D not certain. With 3 bases removed from V and 4 bases from J, the gap between germline ends came to 8 bases. The CDR3 spans 13 residues. This CDR3 is CASSFYQADTQYF. The CDR3 coding sequence is TGTGCCAGCAGTTTTTATCAGGCAGATACGCAGTATTTT.

This clone has only one observation. CDR3 DNA sequence: TGTGCCTGGAGTGTACTGAAAAGTAGTAGCATGAACACTGAAGCTTTCTTT. As protein: CAWSVLKSSSMNTEAFF. The rearrangement links TRBV30 to TRBJ1-1; no reliable D call. Germline CDR1 is GTSNPN and CDR2 is SVGIG (reference sequence). The CDR3 loop spans 17 amino acids. Trimming stripped 0 bases from V and 0 bases from J, with 17 bases between.

In this sample, this clone turned up once. J is TRBJ1-5 and V is TRBV28; no clear D gene. Trimming removed 1 base at V and 7 bases at J, with 11 bases between. From germline, CDR1 is MDHEN and CDR2 SYDVKM. The CDR3 is 14 residues long. CDR3 loop: CASSLSTVGQPQHF. The CDR3 bases are TGTGCCAGCAGTTTATCCACGGTCGGGCAGCCCCAGCATTTT.

The gene calls are TRBV7-9 and TRBJ2-3, with D possibly matching TRBD2 (7 bases). This CDR3 has 15 amino acids. Germline CDR1 reads SEHNR; CDR2 reads FQNEAQ (reference sequence). Between the trimmed V and J ends, which lost 0 bases and 4 bases, there was a span of 11 bases. The CDR3 DNA follows: TGTGCCAGCAGCTTAGCGGGGGGGCGCGCAGATACGCAGTATTTT. It codes for CASSLAGGRADTQYF.

The rearrangement uses TRBV6-5 and TRBJ1-1; 9 nucleotides align to TRBD1. V gave up 6 bases and J gave up 1 base; unmatched junction bases: 6. The CDR3 has 15 amino acids. CDR1 is MNHEY, CDR2 SVGAGI, per germline. CDR3 residues: CASSRDRAKNTEAFF. As DNA, the CDR3 is TGTGCCAGCAGCCGGGACAGGGCGAAGAACACTGAAGCTTTCTTT.

V is TRBV5-1 and J is TRBJ1-6; a weak D match, TRBD1 (5 bases). Germline V lookup: CDR1 SGHRS, CDR2 YFSETQ. This CDR3 comprises 15 residues. V lost 0 bases and J lost 18, with 22 bases in between. CDR3 residues: CASSLEGQAPNSRHF. DNA for the CDR3: TGCGCCAGCAGCTTGGAGGGGCAGGCACCCAACTCTCGCCACTTT.

The V gene is TRBV7-2, the J gene TRBJ2-7, with 7 bases lining up with TRBD1. Germline V lookup: CDR1 SGHTA, CDR2 FQGNSA. Trimming removed 1 base from V and 9 bases from J; junction bases left unmatched: 3. The CDR3 is 12 amino acids. DNA for the CDR3: TGTGCCAGCAGCTTAGGACAGGGTGCGCAGTACTTC. Translating gives CASSLGQGAQYF.

The chain employs TRBV6-2 or TRBV6-3 and TRBJ1-1; TRBD1 matches 8 bases. The germline V gene encodes CDR1 MNHEY and CDR2 SVGEGT. V gave up 6 bases and J gave up 7 bases; unmatched junction bases: 13. CDR3 size: 15 residues. The CDR3 spells CASSPKTGVVGEAFF. The DNA for the CDR3 is TGTGCCAGCAGCCCCAAGACAGGGGTGGTCGGTGAAGCTTTCTTT.

The V call is TRBV5-6, the J call TRBJ1-4; 8 bases agree with TRBD1. Germline-derived CDR1 and CDR2 are SGHDT and YYEEEE. V shed 7 bases and J 2 bases; nucleotides not matched to a gene: 4. The CDR3 extends over 14 amino acids. The CDR3 DNA reads as TGTGCCAGCCAACGACAGGGGACTAATGAAAAACTGTTTTTT. Translating it yields CASQRQGTNEKLFF.

V and J are TRBV7-6 and TRBJ1-1, with D hard to call. The germline V gene has CDR1 SGHVS and CDR2 FNYEAQ. Trimming shortened V by 2 bases and J by 1 base, and 11 bases separated the two germline ends. The CDR3 length is 15 residues. For the CDR3, the DNA is TGTGCCAGCAGCTTAAACAGCTTACAGAACACTGAAGCTTTCTTT. The encoded protein is CASSLNSLQNTEAFF. The entire variable domain, with the rest obtained from reference TRBV7-6 and TRBJ1-1, is as follows: GAGVSQSPRYKVTKRGQDVALRCDPISGHVSLYWYRQALGQGPEFLTYFNYEAQQDKSGLPNDRFSAERPEGSISTLTIQRTEQRDSAMYRCASSLNSLQNTEAFFGQGTRLTVV.

This clone has just a few counts. The chain employs TRBV27 and TRBJ2-7; possible D gene TRBD1, 6 bases. This CDR3 has 14 amino acids. In germline, CDR1 is MNHEY, CDR2 SMNVEV (reference sequence). Trimming cost V 2 bases and J 5 bases, with 13 bases left between them. The CDR3 protein is CASSLNRVFDEQYF. CDR3 bases: TGTGCCAGCAGTTTAAACAGGGTTTTCGACGAGCAGTACTTC.

The chain carries TRBV4-1 and TRBJ2-4, with a possible D match to TRBD2 (5 bases). Germline values: CDR1 MGHRA, CDR2 YSYEKL. V lost 3 bases and J lost 0, with 9 bases in between. The CDR3 covers 15 residues. This CDR3 is CASSHGLLAKNIQYF. The CDR3 DNA is TGCGCCAGCAGCCATGGACTCTTAGCCAAAAACATTCAGTACTTC.

The chain joins TRBV30 to TRBJ2-2, with D unresolved. Germline V gives CDR1 GTSNPN, CDR2 SVGIG (reference sequence). Trimming cost V 3 bases and J 7 bases, with 6 bases left between them. The CDR3 has 11 amino acids. The CDR3 spells CAWSAGGELFF. The CDR3 DNA follows: TGTGCCTGGAGCGCCGGCGGGGAGCTGTTTTTT.

V usage is TRBV10-3 and J usage is TRBJ2-7, with 11 bases identical to TRBD1. The CDR3 is 15 residues long. Trimming cost V 2 bases and J 6 bases; bases outside gene matches: 6. Germline CDR1 is ENHRY and CDR2 is SYGVKD. CDR3 sequence: CAISEPGQGGPEQYF. CDR3 in DNA: TGTGCCATCAGTGAGCCGGGACAGGGGGGGCCCGAGCAGTACTTC.

J is TRBJ1-3 and V is TRBV4-2, with D uncertain. Germline V gene lookup returns CDR1 LGHNA and CDR2 YNFKEQ. The CDR3 is 17 residues long. The V and J ends lost 0 bases and 0 bases respectively, with 12 bases between them. CDR3 sequence reads: CASSQDHSRSSGNTIYF. CDR3 nucleotide sequence: TGTGCCAGCAGCCAAGACCACTCTCGGAGCTCTGGAAACACCATATATTTT.

The chain joins TRBV7-3 to TRBJ1-1, with 7 bases lining up with TRBD1. The germline gives CDR1 SGHTA, CDR2 FQGTGA. V dropped 2 bases and J dropped 7; count of bases not matched to a gene: 4. The CDR3 sequence is 13 residues long. As DNA, the CDR3 is TGTGCCAGCAGCTTAGATACAGGGGATGAAGCTTTCTTT. Translating gives CASSLDTGDEAFF. The full variable domain, rest sourced from reference TRBV7-3 and TRBJ1-1, is GAGVSQTPSNKVTEKGKYVELRCDPISGHTALYWYRQSLGQGPEFLIYFQGTGAADDSGLPNDRFFAVRPEGSVSTLKIQRTERGDSAVYLCASSLDTGDEAFFGQGTRLTVV.

J is TRBJ2-2 and V is TRBV5-1, with 8 bases lining up with TRBD1. V was clipped by 0 bases and J by 3 bases; unmatched bases: 1. The CDR3 is 15 residues long. Germline loops: CDR1 SGHRS, CDR2 YFSETQ. The CDR3 DNA reads as TGCGCCAGCAGCTTGGCGGACAGGGACACCGGGGAGCTGTTTTTT. Translating gives CASSLADRDTGELFF. Full variable domain (outside the CDR3, taken from reference TRBV5-1 and TRBJ2-2): KAGVTQTPRYLIKTRGQQVTLSCSPISGHRSVSWYQQTPGQGLQFLFEYFSETQRNKGNFPGRFSGRQFSNSRSEMNVSTLELGDSALYLCASSLADRDTGELFFGEGSRLTVL.

This chain joins TRBV7-9 and TRBJ1-2; D call uncertain. V gave up 4 bases and J gave up 6 bases, with 12 bases separating them. CDR1 and CDR2 from the germline V gene are SEHNR and FQNEAQ (reference sequence). This CDR3 region has 13 residues. The CDR3 is CASSYPSFHGYTF. CDR3 in DNA: TGTGCCAGCAGCTATCCCTCGTTCCATGGCTACACCTTC.